This TCR beta chain originates from a study of blood T cell repertoires in COVID-19. Study details: Material from acute and convalescent COVID-19 was sourced from the United States, Italy and Spain. PBMCs, B-cell-depleted T cells, or T cells provided the cDNA or gDNA that made up the material.

As originally analysed: Nucleated cell number was recorded as an estimate derived from reference gene primer amplification. Clones were read by immunoSEQ multiplex PCR, and TCRdb kept only the in-frame ones, dropping some. From that table come the V and J calls and clone size; the DNA was used to work out D and trimming. The sample has around 170,000 clones, less than 90% seen once. CDR1 is LGHDT and CDR2 is YNNKEL in the germline V gene (reference sequence). This CDR3 has 13 residues. V gave up 5 bases and J gave up 5 bases, with 12 bases separating them. This clone was observed once. The material sequenced was peripheral blood. The TCR was taken from a middle-aged woman with acute or convalescent COVID-19. V is TRBV3-1 (or the pseudogene TRBV3-2) and J is TRBJ1-1; D is ambiguous. DNA of the CDR3: TGTGCCAGCAGCAAAACCCAGGTTACTGAAGCTTTCTTT. Protein: CASSKTQVTEAFF.